The next 20 T cell receptor beta chains were all read from a single sample in a study of cytomegalovirus exposure and HLA in healthy donors. PCR was performed using 60 Vbeta and 13 Jbeta primers. Only in-frame clones appear in the TCRdb table, and some are missing; sequencing was by immunoSEQ multiplex PCR. The sample holds about 130,000 clones, around 80% seen once. Sequenced sample: PBMCs. These receptors came from a female donor in good health and CMV-seronegative.

The chain links TRBV7-3 to TRBJ2-7; 8 bases are shared with TRBD2. With V trimmed by 4 bases and J by 3 bases, 2 bases remained unmatched. The CDR3 extends over 13 amino acids. Looked up from germline, CDR1 is SGHTA and CDR2 is FQGTGA. This chain's CDR3 is CASSSAGGYEQYF. CDR3 DNA: TGTGCCAGCAGCTCCGCGGGGGGCTACGAGCAGTACTTC.

Only one count was recorded for this clone. The chain links TRBV2 to TRBJ1-4, with 10 bases lining up with TRBD1. V lost 11 bases to trimming and J lost 3 bases; unmatched junction nucleotides: 9. This CDR3 region has 15 residues. Germline V lookup: CDR1 SNHLY, CDR2 FYNNEI. DNA of the CDR3: TGTGCCTCCTCGAGGGACAGGGGTGCTAATGAAAAACTGTTTTTT. Protein: CASSRDRGANEKLFF.

V gene TRBV5-5 combines with J gene TRBJ1-1; 7 bases fit TRBD1. CDR1 is SGHKS, CDR2 YYEKEE, per germline (reference sequence). V lost 2 bases and J lost 6; bases outside the gene matches: 13. This CDR3 comprises 16 residues. The CDR3 sequence: CASSFYDRRGDPEAFF. Written as DNA, the CDR3 is TGTGCCAGCAGCTTTTATGACCGCAGGGGGGACCCTGAAGCTTTCTTT.

This clone occurred a few times. This chain uses TRBV6-1 with TRBJ2-5, with D perhaps matching TRBD1 (5 bases). The length of the CDR3 is 14 residues. V was clipped by 7 bases and J by 2 bases, with 14 bases between them. Germline V gene data show CDR1 as MNHNS and CDR2 as SASEGT. CDR3 in amino acids: CASKTGQEQETQYF. CDR3 sequence (DNA): TGTGCCAGCAAAACTGGACAAGAACAAGAGACCCAGTACTTC.

J is TRBJ2-1 and V is TRBV27; weak D call: TRBD2 (5 bases). The V and J ends lost 3 bases and 6 bases respectively, with 12 bases between them. The CDR3 has 14 residues. Germline V gene sequence: CDR1 MNHEY, CDR2 SMNVEV (reference sequence). This chain's CDR3 is CASSFRSAINEQFF. The CDR3, as DNA: TGTGCCAGCAGTTTTCGTAGCGCCATCAATGAGCAGTTCTTC.

The chain joins TRBV28 to TRBJ1-2; D is undetermined. Trimming shortened V by 3 bases and J by 0 bases, and 14 bases separated the two germline ends. Germline V gives CDR1 MDHEN, CDR2 SYDVKM. The CDR3 covers 16 residues. CDR3 loop: CASSFLPSTSNYGYTF. CDR3 in DNA: TGTGCCAGCAGTTTTCTTCCATCTACCTCTAACTATGGCTACACCTTC.

This clone was detected once. V and J are TRBV5-4 and TRBJ2-7; 11 bases are a match to TRBD2. The CDR3 has 14 amino acids. The germline CDR1 and CDR2 sequences are SGHNT and YYREEE (reference sequence). After removal of 6 bases from V and 1 base from J, the junction contained 3 bases not matched to a gene. This CDR3 reads CASTRLAGSYEQYF. CDR3 coding DNA: TGTGCCAGCACCAGACTAGCGGGATCCTACGAGCAGTACTTC.

V usage is TRBV2 and J usage is TRBJ2-2, with 9 bases aligning to TRBD1. The CDR3 consists of 14 residues. Trimming cost V 3 bases and J 6 bases; bases outside gene matches: 2. CDR1 and CDR2 from the germline V gene are SNHLY and FYNNEI. In nucleotides, the CDR3 is TGTGCCAGCAGTGAGGGACAGGGCCCCGGGGAGCTGTTTTTT. Translating it yields CASSEGQGPGELFF.

The V gene is TRBV11-1, the J gene TRBJ1-6, with D possibly being TRBD1 (5 bases). Germline V CDR1 and CDR2: SGHAT, FQDESV (reference sequence). V lost 1 base and J 6 bases, leaving 7 bases between the germline ends. The length of the CDR3 is 14 residues. CDR3 loop: CASSLGGVNSPLHF. DNA for the CDR3: TGTGCCAGCAGCTTAGGGGGGGTTAATTCACCCCTCCACTTT.

This sequence joins TRBV7-6 and TRBJ1-6, with TRBD1 matching 7 bases. Unmatched junction bases numbered 6, after V lost 5 bases and J lost 8 bases. CDR3 length: 14 residues. CDR1 and CDR2 (germline): SGHVS, FNYEAQ. In nucleotides, the CDR3 is TGTGCCAGCAGCCGCCGTGACAGGGATTCACCCCTCCACTTT. Its protein is CASSRRDRDSPLHF.

The V call is TRBV28, the J call TRBJ2-3; weak D call: TRBD1 (5 bases). V dropped 8 bases and J dropped 2 bases, with 11 bases sitting between them. This CDR3 spans 13 amino acids. Germline V CDR1 and CDR2: MDHEN, SYDVKM. In DNA form, the CDR3 reads TGTGCCAGCCGCAGGGATGCCACAGATACGCAGTATTTT. Protein: CASRRDATDTQYF.

The chain uses TRBV6-5 and TRBJ1-4; D uncertain. The CDR3 loop spans 11 amino acids. CDR1 is MNHEY, CDR2 SVGAGI, per germline. The ends were cut back, 6 bases at V and 7 bases at J, with 6 bases in the middle. The CDR3 loop reads CASREGEKLFF. CDR3 DNA: TGTGCCAGCAGGGAGGGTGAAAAACTGTTTTTT.

This clone was seen only a few times. This rearrangement joins TRBV19 to TRBJ1-2; D unresolved. The CDR3 spans 14 residues. Trimming took off 0 bases at V and 4 bases at J, with 9 bases between the two ends. Germline CDR1 reads LNHDA; CDR2 reads SQIVND (reference sequence). CDR3 loop: CASSIDPGIYGYTF. The CDR3 DNA is TGTGCCAGTAGTATAGATCCCGGGATCTATGGCTACACCTTC.

The chain is built from TRBV28 and TRBJ2-7, with TRBD1 as a possible D gene (5 bases). With 3 bases removed from V and 3 bases from J, the gap between germline ends came to 12 bases. Germline values: CDR1 MDHEN, CDR2 SYDVKM. This CDR3 spans 14 amino acids. The CDR3 nucleotides are TGTGCCAGCAGTTTTGGTCCAGGGTTCTACGAGCAGTACTTC. Protein product: CASSFGPGFYEQYF. Combining the CDR3 with reference TRBV28 and TRBJ2-7 gives the whole variable domain DVKVTQSSRYLVKRTGEKVFLECVQDMDHENMFWYRQDPGLGLRLIYFSYDVKMKEKGDIPEGYSVSREKKERFSLILESASTNQTSMYLCASSFGPGFYEQYFGPGTRLTVT.

The sample holds one count of this clone. This sequence joins TRBV30 and TRBJ1-1; 7 bases fit TRBD1. The CDR3 is 14 residues long. Germline trimming cut 4 bases from V and 0 bases from J; bases unmatched to any gene: 5. Germline values: CDR1 GTSNPN, CDR2 SVGIG (reference sequence). Here the CDR3 DNA reads TGTGCCTGGATAAAAGGGGGCCTGAACACTGAAGCTTTCTTT. It is translated as CAWIKGGLNTEAFF.

This clone was detected only a few times. The rearrangement links TRBV4-2 to TRBJ2-5, with 9 bases matching TRBD2. The CDR3 covers 14 residues. In germline, CDR1 is LGHNA, CDR2 YNFKEQ. Germline trimming cut 4 bases from V and 3 bases from J; bases unmatched to any gene: 3. DNA for the CDR3: TGTGCCAGCAGCCGGATAGCGGGGGAAGAGACCCAGTACTTC. This gives the protein CASSRIAGEETQYF.

This chain joins TRBV6-6 and TRBJ2-3; D is perhaps TRBD2 (6 bases). Germline V gene sequence: CDR1 MNHNY, CDR2 SVGAGI (reference sequence). V lost 5 bases, J lost 4 bases, and 16 bases lay in between. The CDR3 extends over 15 amino acids. The CDR3 DNA is TGTGCCAGCAGTCTCCGGGACTTTTCAGCAGATACGCAGTATTTT. Translated, it gives CASSLRDFSADTQYF.

V usage is TRBV9 and J usage is TRBJ2-2, with D maybe TRBD1 (7 bases). The CDR3 runs to 14 residues. V was cut by 3 bases and J by 7 bases, with 13 bases left in between. CDR1 is SGDLS and CDR2 is YYNGEE in the germline V gene. CDR3 DNA: TGTGCCAGCAGCGAACCAGGGGGAGGCGGGGAGCTGTTTTTT. This translates into CASSEPGGGGELFF.

The gene calls are TRBV7-6 and TRBJ1-4; D might be TRBD1 (5 bases). The CDR3 has 13 amino acids. Trimming shortened V by 2 bases and J by 6 bases, and 7 bases separated the two germline ends. Germline-derived CDR1 and CDR2 are SGHVS and FNYEAQ. The DNA for the CDR3 is TGTGCCAGCAGCTTAAGCAGGGATGAAAAACTGTTTTTT. Protein: CASSLSRDEKLFF.

As to this clone: One end of the junction varies from germline; a read error may be responsible. This sample also contains other DNA sequences that code for the same CDR3. This chain links TRBV7-9 with TRBJ2-3, with TRBD2 identical over 7 bases. The CDR3 extends over 14 amino acids. Germline lookup yields CDR1 SEHNR and CDR2 FQNEAQ (reference sequence). The CDR3, as DNA: TGCGCCAGCAGCTTGTCCTTGGGGGGGGATACGCAGTATTTT. Protein sequence: CASSLSLGGDTQYF.